The present T cell receptor beta chain was sequenced within a study of OX40 agonist ivuxolimab in advanced cancers. The CDR3 runs to 15 residues. With V trimmed by 6 bases and J by 1 base, 5 bases remained unmatched. Germline V gives CDR1 KGHSH, CDR2 LQKENI. Libraries were prepared by immunoSEQ multiplex PCR; TCRdb keeps only in-frame clonotypes and omits some of them. Of about 60,000 clones in the sample, about 80% were seen once. In its sample, this clone was seen once. The J gene is TRBJ2-1, the V gene TRBV18; 8 bases are shared with TRBD1. The source material was CD4+ or CD8+ T cells sorted from blood, sampled in a trial of the OX40 agonist ivuxolimab. The TCR comes from an adult with an advanced solid tumor such as melanoma, head and neck, liver or kidney cancer. DNA of the CDR3: TGTGCCAGCTCCATACAGGGGGGATCCTACAATGAGCAGTTCTTC. This translates into CASSIQGGSYNEQFF.